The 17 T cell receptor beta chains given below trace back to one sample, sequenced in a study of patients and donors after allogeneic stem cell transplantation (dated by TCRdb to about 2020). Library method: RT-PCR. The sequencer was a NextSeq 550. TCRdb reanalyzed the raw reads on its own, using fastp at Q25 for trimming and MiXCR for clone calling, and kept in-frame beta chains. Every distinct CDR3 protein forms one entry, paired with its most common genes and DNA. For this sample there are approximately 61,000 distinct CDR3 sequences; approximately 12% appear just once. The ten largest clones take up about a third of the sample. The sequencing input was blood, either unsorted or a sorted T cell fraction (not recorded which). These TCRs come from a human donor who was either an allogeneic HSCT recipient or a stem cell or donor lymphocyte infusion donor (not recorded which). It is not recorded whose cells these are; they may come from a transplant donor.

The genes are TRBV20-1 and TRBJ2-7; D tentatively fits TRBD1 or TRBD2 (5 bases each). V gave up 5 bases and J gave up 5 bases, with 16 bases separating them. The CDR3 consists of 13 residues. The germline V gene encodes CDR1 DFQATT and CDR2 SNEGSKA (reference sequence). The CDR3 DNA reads TGCAGTGCTGCCCCGGGACCCTTGAACGAGCAGTACTTC. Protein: CSAAPGPLNEQYF.

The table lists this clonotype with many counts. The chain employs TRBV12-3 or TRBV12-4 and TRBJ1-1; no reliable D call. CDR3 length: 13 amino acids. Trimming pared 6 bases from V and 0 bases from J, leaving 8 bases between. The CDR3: CASRPKMNTEAFF. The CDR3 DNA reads TGTGCCAGCAGACCCAAAATGAACACTGAAGCTTTCTTT.

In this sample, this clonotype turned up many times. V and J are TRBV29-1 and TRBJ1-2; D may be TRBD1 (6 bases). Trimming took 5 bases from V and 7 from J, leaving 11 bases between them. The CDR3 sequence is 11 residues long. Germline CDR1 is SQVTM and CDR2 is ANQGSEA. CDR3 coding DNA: TGCAGCGTTCGGGACATAAGTGGCTACACCTTC. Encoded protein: CSVRDISGYTF.

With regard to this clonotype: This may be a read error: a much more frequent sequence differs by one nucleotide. Written as DNA, the CDR3 is TGTGCCAGCAGTCGACAGGGAATAAACTATGGCAACACCTTC. Its protein is CASSRQGINYGNTF. V is TRBV6-5 and J is TRBJ1-2; 7 bases match TRBD1. The germline gives CDR1 MNHEY, CDR2 SVGAGI. This CDR3 is built from 14 residues.

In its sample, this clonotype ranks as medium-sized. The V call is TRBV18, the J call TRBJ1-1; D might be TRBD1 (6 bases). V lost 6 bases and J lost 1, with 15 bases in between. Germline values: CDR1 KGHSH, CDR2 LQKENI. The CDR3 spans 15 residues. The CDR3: CASSAREQGNTEAFF. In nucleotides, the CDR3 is TGTGCCAGCTCGGCCCGAGAACAGGGGAACACTGAAGCTTTCTTT.

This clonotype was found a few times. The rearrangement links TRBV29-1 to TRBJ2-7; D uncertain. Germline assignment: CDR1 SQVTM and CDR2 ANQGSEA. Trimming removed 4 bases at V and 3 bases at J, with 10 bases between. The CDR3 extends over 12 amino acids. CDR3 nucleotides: TGCAGCGTTGCTAGTGGGGACTACGAGCAGTACTTC. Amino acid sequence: CSVASGDYEQYF.

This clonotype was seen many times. CDR3 sequence: CAWRSERDTEAFF. For the CDR3, the DNA is TGTGCCTGGAGGAGTGAGCGTGACACTGAAGCTTTCTTT. The rearrangement links TRBV30 to TRBJ1-1, with unresolved D. Germline loops: CDR1 GTSNPN, CDR2 SVGIG (reference sequence). CDR3 length: 13 residues. The V end lost 3 bases, the J end lost 3 bases, and 11 bases lay between the germline ends.

The CDR3: CASSLRAGGHEQYF. CDR3 sequence (DNA): TGTGCCAGCAGCTTGCGGGCGGGAGGGCACGAGCAGTACTTC. The rearrangement joins TRBV7-9 to TRBJ2-7; 9 bases match TRBD2. The trim removed 3 bases at V and 5 bases at J, leaving 5 bases unmatched. There are 14 residues in the CDR3. Germline V gene sequence: CDR1 SEHNR, CDR2 FQNEAQ (reference sequence).

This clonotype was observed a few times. CDR3 nucleotides: TGTGCCAGCAGCCAAAAGACCACAGATACGCAGTATTTT. Protein: CASSQKTTDTQYF. J is TRBJ2-3 and V is TRBV7-6; the D is unclear. The length of the CDR3 is 13 residues. Germline V CDR1 and CDR2: SGHVS, FNYEAQ. The ends were cut back, 5 bases at V and 2 bases at J, with 8 bases in the middle.

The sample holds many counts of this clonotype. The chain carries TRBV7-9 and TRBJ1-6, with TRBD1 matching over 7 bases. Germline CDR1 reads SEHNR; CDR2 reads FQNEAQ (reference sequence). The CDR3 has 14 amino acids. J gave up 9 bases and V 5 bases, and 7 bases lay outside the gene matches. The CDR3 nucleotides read TGTGCCAGCAGCCTTAGGGGGCGAGGTTCACCCCTCCACTTT. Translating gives CASSLRGRGSPLHF.

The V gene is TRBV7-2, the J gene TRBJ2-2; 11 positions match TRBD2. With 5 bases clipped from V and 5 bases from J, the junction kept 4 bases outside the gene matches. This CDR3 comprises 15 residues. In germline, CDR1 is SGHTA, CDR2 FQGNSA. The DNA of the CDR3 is TGTGCCAGCAGCATCACTAGCGGGAGTACCGGGGAGCTGTTTTTT. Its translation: CASSITSGSTGELFF.

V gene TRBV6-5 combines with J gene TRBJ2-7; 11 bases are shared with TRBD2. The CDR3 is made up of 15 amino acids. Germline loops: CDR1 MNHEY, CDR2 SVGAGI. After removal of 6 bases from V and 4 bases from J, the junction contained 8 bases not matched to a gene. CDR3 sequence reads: CASRLSGTSGYEQYF. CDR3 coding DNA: TGTGCCAGCAGATTGTCCGGGACTAGCGGATACGAGCAGTACTTC.

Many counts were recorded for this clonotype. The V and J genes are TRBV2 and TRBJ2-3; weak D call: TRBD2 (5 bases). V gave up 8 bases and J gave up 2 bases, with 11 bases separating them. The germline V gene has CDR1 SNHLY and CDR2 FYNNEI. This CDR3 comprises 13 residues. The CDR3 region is CASRGQATDTQYF. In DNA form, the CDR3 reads TGTGCCAGCCGAGGGCAGGCCACAGATACGCAGTATTTT. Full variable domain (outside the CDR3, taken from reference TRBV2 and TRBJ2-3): EPEVTQTPSHQVTQMGQEVILRCVPISNHLYFYWYRQILGQKVEFLVSFYNNEISEKSEIFDDQFSVERPDGSNFTLKIRSTKLEDSAMYFCASRGQATDTQYFGPGTRLTVL.

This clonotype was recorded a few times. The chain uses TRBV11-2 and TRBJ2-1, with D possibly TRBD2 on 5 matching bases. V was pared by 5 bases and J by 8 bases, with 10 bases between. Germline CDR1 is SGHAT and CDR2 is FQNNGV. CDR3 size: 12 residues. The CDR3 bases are TGTGCCAGCAGCGGCAGGAGGCATGAGCAGTTCTTC. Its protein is CASSGRRHEQFF.

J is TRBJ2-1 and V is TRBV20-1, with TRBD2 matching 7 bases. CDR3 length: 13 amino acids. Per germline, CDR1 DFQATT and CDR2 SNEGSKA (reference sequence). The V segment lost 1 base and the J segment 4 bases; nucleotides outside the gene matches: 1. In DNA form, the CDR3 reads TGCAGTGCTAGAGCTAGCGGTTACAATGAGCAGTTCTTC. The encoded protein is CSARASGYNEQFF.

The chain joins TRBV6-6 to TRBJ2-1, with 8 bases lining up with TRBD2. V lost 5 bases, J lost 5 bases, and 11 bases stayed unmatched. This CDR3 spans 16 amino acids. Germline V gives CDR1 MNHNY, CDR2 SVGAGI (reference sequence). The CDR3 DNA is TGTGCCAGCAGTCCCCCGGGGGGCGGGAGGAACAATGAGCAGTTCTTC. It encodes CASSPPGGGRNNEQFF.

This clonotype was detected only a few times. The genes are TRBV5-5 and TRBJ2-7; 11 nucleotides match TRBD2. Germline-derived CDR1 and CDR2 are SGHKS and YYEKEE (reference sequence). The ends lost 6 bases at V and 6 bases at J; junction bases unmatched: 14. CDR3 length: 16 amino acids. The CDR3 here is CASKFGGLAAFREQYF. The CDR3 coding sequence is TGTGCCAGCAAATTTGGGGGACTAGCGGCGTTCCGCGAGCAGTACTTC.